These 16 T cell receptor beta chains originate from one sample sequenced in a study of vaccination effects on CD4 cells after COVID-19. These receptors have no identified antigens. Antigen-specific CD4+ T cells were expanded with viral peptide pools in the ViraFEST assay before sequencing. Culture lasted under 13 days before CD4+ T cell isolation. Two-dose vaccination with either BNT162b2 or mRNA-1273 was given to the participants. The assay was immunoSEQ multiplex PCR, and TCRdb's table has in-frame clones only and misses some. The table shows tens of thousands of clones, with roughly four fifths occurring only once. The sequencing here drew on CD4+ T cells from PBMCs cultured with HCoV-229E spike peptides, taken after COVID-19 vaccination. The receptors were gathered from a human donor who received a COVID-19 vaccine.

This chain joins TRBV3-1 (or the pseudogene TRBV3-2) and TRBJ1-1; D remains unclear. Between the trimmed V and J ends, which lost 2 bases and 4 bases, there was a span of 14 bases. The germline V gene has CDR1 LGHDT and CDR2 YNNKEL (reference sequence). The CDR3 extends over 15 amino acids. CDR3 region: CASSQPPAGSTEAFF. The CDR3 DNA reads TGTGCCAGCAGCCAACCCCCCGCGGGGAGCACTGAAGCTTTCTTT.

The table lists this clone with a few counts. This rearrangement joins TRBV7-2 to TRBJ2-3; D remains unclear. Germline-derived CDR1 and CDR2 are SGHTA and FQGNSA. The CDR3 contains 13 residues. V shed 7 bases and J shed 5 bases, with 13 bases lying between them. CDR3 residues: CASTSTLLDTQYF. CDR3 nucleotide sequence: TGTGCCAGCACCTCGACCTTGTTAGATACGCAGTATTTT.

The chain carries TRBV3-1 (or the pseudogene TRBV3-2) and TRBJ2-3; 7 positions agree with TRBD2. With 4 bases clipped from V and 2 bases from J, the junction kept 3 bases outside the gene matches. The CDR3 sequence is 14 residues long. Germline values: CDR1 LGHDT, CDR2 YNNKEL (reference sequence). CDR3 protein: CASSLGTITDTQYF. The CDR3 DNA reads TGTGCCAGCAGCCTCGGGACTATCACAGATACGCAGTATTTT.

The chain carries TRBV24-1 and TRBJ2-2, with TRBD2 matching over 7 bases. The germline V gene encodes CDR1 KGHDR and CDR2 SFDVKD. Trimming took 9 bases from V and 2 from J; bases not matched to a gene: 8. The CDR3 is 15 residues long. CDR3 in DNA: TGTGCCACCGGTCATTCGGGGGGTAACACCGGGGAGCTGTTTTTT. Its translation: CATGHSGGNTGELFF.

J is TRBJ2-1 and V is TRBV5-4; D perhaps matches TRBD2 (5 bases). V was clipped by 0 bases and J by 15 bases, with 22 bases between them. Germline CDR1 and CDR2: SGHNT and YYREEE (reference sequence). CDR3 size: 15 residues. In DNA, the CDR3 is TGTGCCAGCAGCTTGGATTTCGTGGGAGTTTCGTCTCCGTTCTTC. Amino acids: CASSLDFVGVSSPFF.

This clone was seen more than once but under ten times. DNA of the CDR3: TGTGCCAGCAGCTTCAAATCATCTGGGGCCAACGTCCTGACTTTC. It specifies CASSFKSSGANVLTF. V gene TRBV5-4 combines with J gene TRBJ2-6; D gene ambiguous. CDR3 length: 15 residues. Looked up from germline, CDR1 is SGHNT and CDR2 is YYREEE (reference sequence). V shed 2 bases and J shed 1 base, with 7 bases lying between them.

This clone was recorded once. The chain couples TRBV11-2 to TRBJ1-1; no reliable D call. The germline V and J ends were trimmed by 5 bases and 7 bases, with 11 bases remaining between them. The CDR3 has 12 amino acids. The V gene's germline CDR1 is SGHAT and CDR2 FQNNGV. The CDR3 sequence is CASSGYGIEAFF. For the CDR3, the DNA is TGTGCCAGCAGCGGGTACGGGATTGAAGCTTTCTTT. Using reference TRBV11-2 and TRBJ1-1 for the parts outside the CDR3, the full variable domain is EAGVAQSPRYKIIEKRQSVAFWCNPISGHATLYWYQQILGQGPKLLIQFQNNGVVDDSQLPKDRFSAERLKGVDSTLKIQPAKLEDSAVYLCASSGYGIEAFFGQGTRLTVV.

CDR3: CASSHRRDFSTGELFF. The CDR3 DNA is TGTGCCAGCAGCCATAGGCGGGACTTCTCCACCGGGGAGCTGTTTTTT. The V gene is TRBV14, the J gene TRBJ2-2; perhaps TRBD2 as D (6 bases). CDR1 SGHDN and CDR2 FVKESK come from the germline V gene. V lost 3 bases and J 4 bases, leaving 15 bases between the germline ends. The CDR3 runs to 16 residues.

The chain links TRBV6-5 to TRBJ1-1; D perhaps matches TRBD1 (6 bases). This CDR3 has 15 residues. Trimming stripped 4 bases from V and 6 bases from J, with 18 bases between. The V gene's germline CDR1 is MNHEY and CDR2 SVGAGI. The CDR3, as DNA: TGTGCCAGCAGTTTGTTCGGCAGGGGTTACGCTGAAGCTTTCTTT. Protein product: CASSLFGRGYAEAFF.

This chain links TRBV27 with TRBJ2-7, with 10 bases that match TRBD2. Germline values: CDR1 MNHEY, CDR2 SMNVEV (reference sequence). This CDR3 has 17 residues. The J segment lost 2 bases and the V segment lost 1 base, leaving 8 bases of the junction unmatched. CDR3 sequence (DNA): TGTGCCAGCAGTTTATTCGCTAGCGGGAGTGGGACCTACGAGCAGTACTTC. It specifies CASSLFASGSGTYEQYF.

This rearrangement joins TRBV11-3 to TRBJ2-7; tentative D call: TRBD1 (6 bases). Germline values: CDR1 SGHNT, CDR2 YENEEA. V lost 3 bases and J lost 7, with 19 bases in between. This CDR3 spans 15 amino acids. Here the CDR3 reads CASSFGQNNLGEQYF. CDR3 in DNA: TGTGCCAGCAGCTTTGGACAGAACAACCTGGGGGAGCAGTACTTC.

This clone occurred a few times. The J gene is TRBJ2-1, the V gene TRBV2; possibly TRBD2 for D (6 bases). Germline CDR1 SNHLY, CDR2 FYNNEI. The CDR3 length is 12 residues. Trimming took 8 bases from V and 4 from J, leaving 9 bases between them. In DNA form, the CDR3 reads TGTGCCAGCGGGGGGTCTTACAATGAGCAGTTCTTC. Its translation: CASGGSYNEQFF.

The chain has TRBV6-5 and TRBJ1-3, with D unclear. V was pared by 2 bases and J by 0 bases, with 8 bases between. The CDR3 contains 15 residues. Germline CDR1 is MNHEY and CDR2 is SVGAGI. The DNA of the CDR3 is TGTGCCAGCAGTTACGAATGGAGCTCTGGAAACACCATATATTTT. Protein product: CASSYEWSSGNTIYF.

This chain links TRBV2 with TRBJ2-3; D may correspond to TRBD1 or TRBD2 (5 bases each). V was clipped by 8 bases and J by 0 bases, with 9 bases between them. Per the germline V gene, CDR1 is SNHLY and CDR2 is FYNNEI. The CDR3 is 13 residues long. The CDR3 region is CASGGESTDTQYF. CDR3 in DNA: TGTGCCAGCGGGGGAGAGAGCACAGATACGCAGTATTTT.

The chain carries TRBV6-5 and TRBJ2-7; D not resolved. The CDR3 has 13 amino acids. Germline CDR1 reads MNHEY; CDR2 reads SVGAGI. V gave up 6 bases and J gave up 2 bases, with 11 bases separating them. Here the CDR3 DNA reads TGTGCCAGCAGCCGGACCCTCCCCTACGAGCAGTACTTC. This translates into CASSRTLPYEQYF.

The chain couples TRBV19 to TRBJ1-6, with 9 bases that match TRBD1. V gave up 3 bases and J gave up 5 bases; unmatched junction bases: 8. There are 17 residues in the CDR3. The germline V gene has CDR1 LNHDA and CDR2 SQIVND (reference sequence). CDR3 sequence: CASSMAFGQGNNSPLHF. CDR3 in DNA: TGTGCCAGTAGTATGGCCTTTGGACAGGGGAATAATTCACCCCTCCACTTT.